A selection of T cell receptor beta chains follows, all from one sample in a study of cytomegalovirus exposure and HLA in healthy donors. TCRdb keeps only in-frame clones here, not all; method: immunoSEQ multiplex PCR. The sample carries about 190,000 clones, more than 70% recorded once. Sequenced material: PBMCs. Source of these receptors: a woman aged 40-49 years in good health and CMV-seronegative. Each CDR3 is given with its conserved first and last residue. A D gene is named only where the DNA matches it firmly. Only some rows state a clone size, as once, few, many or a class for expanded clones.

TGTGCCAGCGGCAACCGGGAGACCTCTGGAAACACCATATATTTT | CASGNRETSGNTIYF | - | - | TRBJ1-3 | TRBV6-1
TGTGCCAGCAGCTTGGACCACAGGGTATGGGGTGGGGCCAACGTCCTGACTTTC | CASSLDHRVWGGANVLTF | - | - | TRBJ2-6 | TRBV7-9
TGTGCCAGCAGCTTGAGGGGGACAGACAATGAGCAGTTCTTC | CASSLRGTDNEQFF | TRBD1 | - | TRBJ2-1 | TRBV7-2
TGTGCCAGCAGTCAGGGGGAGAACACTGAAGCTTTCTTT | CASSQGENTEAFF | TRBD1 | many | TRBJ1-1 | TRBV2
TGTGCCAGCAGCAGCTCGGAGCGGGGTAATGAAAAACTGTTTTTT | CASSSSERGNEKLFF | - | - | TRBJ1-4 | TRBV5-6
TGTGCCAGCAGCTTTGCCTCTCAGTACAATGAGCAGTTCTTC | CASSFASQYNEQFF | - | - | TRBJ2-1 | TRBV11-3
TGTGCCAGCAGTTTCCTAGCGGCAGTAACCAATGAGCAGTTCTTC | CASSFLAAVTNEQFF | TRBD2 | - | TRBJ2-1 | TRBV2
TGTGCCAGCAGTGACGGCGGGCTAGCGGGAGGCGAGCAGTTCTTC | CASSDGGLAGGEQFF | TRBD2 | - | TRBJ2-1 | TRBV6-4
TGTGCCAGCAGCCCCTGGACTAGCGGGAGTGAGACCCAGTACTTC | CASSPWTSGSETQYF | TRBD2 | - | TRBJ2-5 | TRBV6-5
TGTGCCAGCAACAGACAGGGCCGGGGCTACACCTTC | CASNRQGRGYTF | TRBD1 | - | TRBJ1-2 | TRBV13
TGTGCCAGCAGCCCCAACGGGGTCGTCGCAGATACGCAGTATTTT | CASSPNGVVADTQYF | - | - | TRBJ2-3 | TRBV7-8
TGTGCCAGCAGTGACACCCCCCAGACTAGCGGGAGTACCTACAATGAGCAGTTCTTC | CASSDTPQTSGSTYNEQFF | TRBD2 | - | TRBJ2-1 | TRBV2
TGCGCCAGCCACCCAATAGGAGGGTCAGCCACTAATTCACCCCTCCACTTT | CASHPIGGSATNSPLHF | - | - | TRBJ1-6 | TRBV5-1
TGTGCCTGGAGTCCCGGGAGGGGGGGGCGGAATGAGCAGTTCTTC | CAWSPGRGGRNEQFF | TRBD2 | - | TRBJ2-1 | TRBV30
TGTGCCAGCACCCGAACCGGGACTAGGTCTTACGAGCAGTACTTC | CASTRTGTRSYEQYF | TRBD2 | - | TRBJ2-7 | TRBV6-4
TGTGCCGAGGGAGCTAGAGATACGCAGTATTTT | CAEGARDTQYF | - | - | TRBJ2-3 | TRBV11-2
TGTGCCAGCAGCGTCGGGGGTAGCGGCCACGGGGAGCTGTTTTTT | CASSVGGSGHGELFF | - | - | TRBJ2-2 | TRBV9
TGTGCCATCAGTGGGGCCTCACCGGAGAGGACTGCGAACACCGGGGAGCTGTTTTTT | CAISGASPERTANTGELFF | - | - | TRBJ2-2 | TRBV10-3
TGTGCCTGGAGTGTATCCCTAGCCAAAAACATTCAGTACTTC | CAWSVSLAKNIQYF | - | - | TRBJ2-4 | TRBV30
TGCAGCGTTGTGCAAGCGGTCCGGGGTAAACAAGAGACCCAGTACTTC | CSVVQAVRGKQETQYF | - | - | TRBJ2-5 | TRBV29-1
TGCGCCAGCAGCCACGGACAGGGGAACACCGGGGAGCTGTTTTTT | CASSHGQGNTGELFF | TRBD1 | few | TRBJ2-2 | TRBV5-1
TGTGCTAGTGGTTTTCTTACTGGTCGGGACTTC | CASGFLTGRDF | - | once | TRBJ2-5 | TRBV12-5
TGTGCCATTATGGGAGGGGGTGGTACGCAGTATTTT | CAIMGGGGTQYF | - | - | TRBJ2-3 | TRBV10-3
TGCGCCAGCAGCCAAGCTCTAGCGGCCGACGGGGGGCAGTTCTTC | CASSQALAADGGQFF | TRBD2 | - | TRBJ2-1 | TRBV4-3
TGTGCCAGCAGCTTGGGTGGGGCGGGAGTCAACGAGCAATACTTC | CASSLGGAGVNEQYF | TRBD2 | - | TRBJ2-5 | TRBV5-6
TGCGCCAGCAGCCAAGAAACAGGCTATGGCTACACCTTC | CASSQETGYGYTF | - | few | TRBJ1-2 | TRBV4-3
TGCAGCGATGGACTAGAGTACAATGAGCAGTTCTTC | CSDGLEYNEQFF | TRBD2 | - | TRBJ2-1 | TRBV29-1
TGTGCCAGTAGTACGACTAGCTCAGATACGCAGTATTTT | CASSTTSSDTQYF | TRBD2 | - | TRBJ2-3 | TRBV19
TGTGCCAGCAGCTTGGGGACTTGGACTTTCTTT | CASSLGTWTFF | - | - | TRBJ1-1 | TRBV5-4
TGTGCCAGCAGCTTAAGTCTACACACCGGGGAGCTGTTTTTT | CASSLSLHTGELFF | - | - | TRBJ2-2 | TRBV7-8
TGTGCCAGCTCTGGAGGCAGGACCCAGTACTTC | CASSGGRTQYF | - | few | TRBJ2-5 | TRBV18
TGTGCCAGCAGCCTCAGTCCCCACGGAAGAGGGAACGATGAGCAGTTCTTC | CASSLSPHGRGNDEQFF | - | - | TRBJ2-1 | TRBV7-2
TGTGCCTGGAACACCGGACAGGGGATCTCTGGAAACACCATATATTTT | CAWNTGQGISGNTIYF | TRBD1 | - | TRBJ1-3 | TRBV30
TGTGCCAGCAGCTTGACACAGGGGGCTAATAATGAAAAACTGTTTTTT | CASSLTQGANNEKLFF | TRBD1 | - | TRBJ1-4 | TRBV5-6
TGTGCCAGCAGTGGAGACAGAGAAGGATTGAGTGGCTACACCTTC | CASSGDREGLSGYTF | - | once | TRBJ1-2 | TRBV2
TGTGCCAGCACCACGGGAGTGACCTACGAGCAGTACTTC | CASTTGVTYEQYF | - | - | TRBJ2-7 | TRBV6-6
TGTGCCAGCAGCTTAGTGGGGCTGACTAGCAGAAACAATGAGCAGTTCTTC | CASSLVGLTSRNNEQFF | TRBD2 | few | TRBJ2-1 | TRBV11-3
TGTGCCAGCAGCTTAGAGCTGGTTTACAATGAGCAGTTCTTC | CASSLELVYNEQFF | - | - | TRBJ2-1 | TRBV7-2
TGTGCCAGTAGTGTTCTCCCTTTAGCGGGAGGGGGGACCGGGGAGCTGTTTTTT | CASSVLPLAGGGTGELFF | TRBD2 | - | TRBJ2-2 | TRBV19
TGTGCCAGTAGTATGAAGATTGCGTGGGGCCCTCCCTCCGAAGCTTTCTTT | CASSMKIAWGPPSEAFF | - | - | TRBJ1-1 | TRBV19
TGTGCCAGCAGCCGTACTAGTTACCATGAGCAGTTCTTC | CASSRTSYHEQFF | - | - | TRBJ2-1 | TRBV7-2